This record looks at one TCR beta chain sequence and its context. As yet, its antigen is unknown. This CDR3 has 16 residues. Per germline, CDR1 SQVTM and CDR2 ANQGSEA. V lost 4 bases and J lost 6, with 21 bases in between. Patients all relapsed after autologous stem cell transplantation, and there was variation in brentuximab vedotin exposure. The data originate from a study of PD-1 blockade in classical Hodgkin lymphoma. Findings of the study overall: When nivolumab was started under 1 year after ASCT, patients were excluded. The CD4+ diversity rise by C4D1 was clearest in complete responders. Baseline diversity resembling that of newly diagnosed patients was seen in complete responders.

Measured with immunoSEQ multiplex PCR; TCRdb has only the in-frame clones, and not every one. The data contain roughly 45,000 clones, roughly 72% of them singletons. This receptor was obtained from a human donor with classical Hodgkin lymphoma. This chain joins TRBV29-1 and TRBJ2-2, with TRBD2 as a possible D gene (7 bases). Sequenced here: peripheral blood mononuclear cells (PBMCs), sampled before the second cycle of nivolumab. The chain's CDR3 is CSVALTGGGGAGELFF. CDR3 bases: TGCAGCGTTGCTTTAACGGGAGGAGGGGGAGCCGGGGAGCTGTTTTTT.